The TCR beta chain described here comes from a study of blood T cell repertoires in COVID-19. Study in general: Italy, Spain and the United States were the sources of the convalescent and acute COVID-19 samples. The cDNA or gDNA used as material had been derived from T cells, B-cell-depleted T cells, or PBMCs.

From germline, CDR1 is SGHRS and CDR2 YFSETQ. The ends were cut back, 0 bases at V and 6 bases at J, with 12 bases in the middle. The CDR3 extends over 14 amino acids. Per the authors' pipeline: Reference gene primers were amplified, and this amplification served to estimate nucleated cell counts. Produced via immunoSEQ multiplex PCR; TCRdb's table is partial and in-frame only. Clone size and the V and J calls come from that table; the DNA yielded D and trimming. The sample shows fewer than 200,000 clones, roughly 80% of them seen only once. The source material was peripheral blood. The sequence was obtained from a woman between 35 and 50 years old with COVID-19, enrolled during active disease. The chain uses TRBV5-1 and TRBJ1-2, with a possible D match to TRBD1 (5 bases). The CDR3: CASSLEGQGDGYTF. DNA of the CDR3: TGCGCCAGCAGCTTGGAGGGCCAGGGTGATGGCTACACCTTC.